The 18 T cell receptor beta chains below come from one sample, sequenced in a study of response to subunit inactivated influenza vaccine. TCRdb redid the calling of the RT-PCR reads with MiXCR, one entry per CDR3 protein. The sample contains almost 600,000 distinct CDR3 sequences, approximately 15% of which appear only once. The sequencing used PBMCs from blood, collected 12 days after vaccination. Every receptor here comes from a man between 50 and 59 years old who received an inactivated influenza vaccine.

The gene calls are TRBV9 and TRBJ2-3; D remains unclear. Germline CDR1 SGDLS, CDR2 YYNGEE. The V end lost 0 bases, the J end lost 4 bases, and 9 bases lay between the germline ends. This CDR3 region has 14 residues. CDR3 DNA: TGTGCCAGCAGCGTAGTGTTAGGCGCAGATACGCAGTATTTT. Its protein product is CASSVVLGADTQYF.

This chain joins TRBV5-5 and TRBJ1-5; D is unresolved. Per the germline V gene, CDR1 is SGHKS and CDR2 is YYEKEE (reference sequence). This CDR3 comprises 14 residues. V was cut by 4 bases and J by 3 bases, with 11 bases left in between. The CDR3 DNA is TGTGCCAGCAGCGGCGGCCTAGACAATCAGCCCCAGCATTTT. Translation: CASSGGLDNQPQHF. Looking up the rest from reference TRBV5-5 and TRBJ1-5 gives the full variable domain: DAGVTQSPTHLIKTRGQQVTLRCSPISGHKSVSWYQQVLGQGPQFIFQYYEKEERGRGNFPDRFSARQFPNYSSELNVNALLLGDSALYLCASSGGLDNQPQHFGDGTRLSIL.

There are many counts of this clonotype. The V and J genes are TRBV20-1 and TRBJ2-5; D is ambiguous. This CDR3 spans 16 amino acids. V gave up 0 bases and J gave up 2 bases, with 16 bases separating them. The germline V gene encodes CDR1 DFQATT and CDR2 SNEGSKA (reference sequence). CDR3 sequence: CSARDSLKVPQETQYF. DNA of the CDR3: TGCAGTGCTAGAGATTCCCTAAAGGTCCCTCAAGAGACCCAGTACTTC.

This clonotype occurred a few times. In DNA form, the CDR3 reads TGTGCCAGCAGTACCCGGGATTCTACTACGTACGAGCAGTACTTC. Translating it yields CASSTRDSTTYEQYF. The chain joins TRBV6-1 to TRBJ2-7; weak D call: TRBD2 (5 bases). Deletions cut 5 bases from V and 4 bases from J, with 18 bases between. The CDR3 is 15 amino acids. The germline V gene encodes CDR1 MNHNS and CDR2 SASEGT.

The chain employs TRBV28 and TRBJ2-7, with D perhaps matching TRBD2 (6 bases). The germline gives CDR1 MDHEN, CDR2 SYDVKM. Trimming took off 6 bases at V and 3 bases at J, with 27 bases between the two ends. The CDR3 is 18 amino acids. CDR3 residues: CASSREAGGFSFYYEQYF. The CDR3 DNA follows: TGTGCCAGCAGCCGAGAAGCCGGGGGATTTTCGTTTTACTACGAGCAGTACTTC.

The chain's CDR3 is CASSFLTKIDEQFF. CDR3 nucleotides: TGTGCCAGCAGTTTCTTAACTAAGATCGATGAGCAGTTCTTC. The chain uses TRBV27 and TRBJ2-1; D call uncertain. The CDR3 totals 14 residues. Per the germline V gene, CDR1 is MNHEY and CDR2 is SMNVEV (reference sequence). Trimming shortened V by 3 bases and J by 8 bases, and 14 bases separated the two germline ends.

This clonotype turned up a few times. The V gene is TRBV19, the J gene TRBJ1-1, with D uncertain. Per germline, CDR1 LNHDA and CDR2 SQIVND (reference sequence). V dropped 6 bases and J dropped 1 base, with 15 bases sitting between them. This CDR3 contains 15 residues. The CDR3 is CASRQSVPENTEAFF. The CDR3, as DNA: TGTGCCAGTAGACAAAGCGTGCCGGAGAACACTGAAGCTTTCTTT.

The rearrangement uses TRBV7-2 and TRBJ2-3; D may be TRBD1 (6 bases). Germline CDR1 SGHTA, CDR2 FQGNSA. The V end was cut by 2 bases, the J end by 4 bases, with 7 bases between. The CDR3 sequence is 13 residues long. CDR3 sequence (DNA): TGTGCCAGCAGCTTACGGACAGCAGATACGCAGTATTTT. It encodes CASSLRTADTQYF.

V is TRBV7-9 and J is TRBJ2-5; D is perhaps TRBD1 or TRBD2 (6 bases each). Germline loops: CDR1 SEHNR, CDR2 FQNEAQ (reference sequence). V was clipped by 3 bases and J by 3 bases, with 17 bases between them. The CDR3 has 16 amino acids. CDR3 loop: CASSFRIEGEEETQYF. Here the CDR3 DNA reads TGTGCCAGCAGCTTTCGTATAGAGGGGGAGGAAGAGACCCAGTACTTC.

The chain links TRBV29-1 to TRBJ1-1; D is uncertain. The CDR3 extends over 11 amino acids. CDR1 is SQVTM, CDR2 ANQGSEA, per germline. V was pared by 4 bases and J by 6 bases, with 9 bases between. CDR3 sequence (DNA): TGCAGCGTTGCAGTCGGAGCTGAAGCTTTCTTT. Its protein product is CSVAVGAEAFF. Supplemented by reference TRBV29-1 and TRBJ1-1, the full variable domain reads SAVISQKPSRDICQRGTSLTIQCQVDSQVTMMFWYRQQPGQSLTLIATANQGSEATYESGFVIDKFPISRPNLTFSTLTVSNMSPEDSSIYLCSVAVGAEAFFGQGTRLTVV.

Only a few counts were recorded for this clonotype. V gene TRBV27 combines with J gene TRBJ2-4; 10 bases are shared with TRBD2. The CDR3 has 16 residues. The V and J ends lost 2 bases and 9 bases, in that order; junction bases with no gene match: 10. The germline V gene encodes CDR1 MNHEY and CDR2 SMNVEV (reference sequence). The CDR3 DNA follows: TGTGCCAGCAGTTTAGGTTGGGTGACTAGCGGGTCCATTCAGTACTTC. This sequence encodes CASSLGWVTSGSIQYF.

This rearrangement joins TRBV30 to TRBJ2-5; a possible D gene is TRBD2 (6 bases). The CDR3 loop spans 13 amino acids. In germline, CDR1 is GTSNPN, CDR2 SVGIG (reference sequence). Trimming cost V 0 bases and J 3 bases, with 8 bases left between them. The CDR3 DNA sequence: TGTGCCTGGAGTGTAGGCGGGGAAGAGACCCAGTACTTC. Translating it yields CAWSVGGEETQYF.

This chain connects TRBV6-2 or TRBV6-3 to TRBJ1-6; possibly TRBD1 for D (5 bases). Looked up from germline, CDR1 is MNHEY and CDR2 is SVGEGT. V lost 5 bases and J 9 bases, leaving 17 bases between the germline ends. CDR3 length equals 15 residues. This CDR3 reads CASSQNRDGGSPLHF. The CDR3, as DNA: TGTGCCAGCAGTCAAAATCGGGACGGCGGTTCACCCCTCCACTTT.

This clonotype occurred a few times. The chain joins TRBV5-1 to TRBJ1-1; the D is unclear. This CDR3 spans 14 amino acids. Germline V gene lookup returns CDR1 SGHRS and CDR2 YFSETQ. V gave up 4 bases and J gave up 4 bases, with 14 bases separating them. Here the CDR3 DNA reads TGCGCCAGCAGCACGGACCCCCCCGGCACTGAAGCTTTCTTT. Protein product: CASSTDPPGTEAFF.

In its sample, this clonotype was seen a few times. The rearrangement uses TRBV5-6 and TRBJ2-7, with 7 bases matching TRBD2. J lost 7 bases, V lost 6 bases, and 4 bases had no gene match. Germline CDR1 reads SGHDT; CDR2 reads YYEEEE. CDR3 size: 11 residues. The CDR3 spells CASNTAGEQYF. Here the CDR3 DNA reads TGTGCCAGCAATACAGCGGGAGAGCAGTACTTC.

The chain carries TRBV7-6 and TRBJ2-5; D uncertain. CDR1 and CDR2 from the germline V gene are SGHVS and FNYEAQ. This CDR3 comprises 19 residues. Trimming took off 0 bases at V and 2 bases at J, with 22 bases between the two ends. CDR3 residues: CASSLASGDFSSTQETQYF. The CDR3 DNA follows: TGTGCCAGCAGCTTAGCTTCGGGTGACTTCTCCTCTACGCAAGAGACCCAGTACTTC.

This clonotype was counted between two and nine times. CDR3 in amino acids: CASSFDREGTEAFF. CDR3 nucleotide sequence: TGTGCCAGCAGCTTTGACAGGGAGGGTACTGAAGCTTTCTTT. This chain links TRBV7-9 with TRBJ1-1; 7 bases map to TRBD1. There are 14 residues in the CDR3. Germline CDR1 is SEHNR and CDR2 is FQNEAQ (reference sequence). V shed 3 bases and J 5 bases; nucleotides not matched to a gene: 6.

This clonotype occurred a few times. The CDR3 loop is CASSFRQATGELFF. The CDR3 DNA sequence: TGTGCCAGCAGTTTCAGGCAGGCCACCGGGGAGCTGTTTTTT. The chain couples TRBV12-3 or TRBV12-4 to TRBJ2-2; D not resolved. Trimming stripped 3 bases from V and 4 bases from J, with 9 bases between. This CDR3 region has 14 residues.